Below are 9 T cell receptor beta chains sequenced from a single sample in a study of blood T cell repertoires in COVID-19. Using immunoSEQ multiplex PCR, the repertoire was profiled, and TCRdb retains in-frame clones only, with some absent. This table has some 180,000 clones, more than 80% appearing once. The sample taken for sequencing was PBMCs or T cells enriched from blood (not recorded which). The receptors were sampled from a man in his forties or fifties who had recovered from COVID-19.

This clone was seen a single time. J is TRBJ1-1 and V is TRBV7-9, with D uncertain. The length of the CDR3 is 12 residues. Germline values: CDR1 SEHNR, CDR2 FQNEAQ (reference sequence). The V end was cut by 5 bases, the J end by 4 bases, with 8 bases between. CDR3 sequence: CASSGGSTEAFF. The CDR3 DNA follows: TGTGCCAGCAGCGGAGGGTCCACTGAAGCTTTCTTT.

The rearrangement uses TRBV19 and TRBJ1-4, with D perhaps TRBD1 (6 bases). Germline CDR1 is LNHDA and CDR2 is SQIVND (reference sequence). This CDR3 is 15 amino acids long. The germline V and J ends were trimmed by 7 bases and 0 bases, with 12 bases remaining between them. The CDR3 spells CASKTGSATNEKLFF. CDR3 in DNA: TGTGCCAGTAAAACAGGGTCCGCAACTAATGAAAAACTGTTTTTT.

As DNA, the CDR3 is TGCAGCGTTGATCGAGAACTCTATGGCTACACCTTC. Its translation is CSVDRELYGYTF. The rearrangement joins TRBV29-1 to TRBJ1-2; no clear D. V was clipped by 3 bases and J by 4 bases, with 9 bases between them. This CDR3 is built from 12 residues. In germline, CDR1 is SQVTM, CDR2 ANQGSEA.

This chain uses TRBV28 with TRBJ2-7, with 8 bases that match TRBD2. The junction had 10 bases not matched to a gene; V was cut back by 6 bases and J by 3 bases. The CDR3 sequence is 15 residues long. The germline V gene has CDR1 MDHEN and CDR2 SYDVKM. Here the CDR3 reads CASRSGGVGVYEQYF. Here the CDR3 DNA reads TGTGCCAGCAGGTCGGGGGGGGTCGGAGTCTACGAGCAGTACTTC.

The chain combines TRBV30 with TRBJ1-1, with D uncertain. Germline V gene sequence: CDR1 GTSNPN, CDR2 SVGIG (reference sequence). Trimming cost V 0 bases and J 5 bases, with 16 bases left between them. This CDR3 is 15 amino acids long. The CDR3 coding sequence is TGTGCCTGGAGTGTAAGGGTCCGTCGGAGGACTGAAGCTTTCTTT. Protein: CAWSVRVRRRTEAFF.

The chain combines TRBV14 with TRBJ1-3; tentative D call: TRBD1 (5 bases). The CDR3 covers 15 residues. Trimming took off 0 bases at V and 1 base at J, with 7 bases between the two ends. Germline CDR1 SGHDN, CDR2 FVKESK. CDR3 sequence reads: CASSQDQGSGNTIYF. CDR3 in DNA: TGTGCCAGCAGCCAAGACCAGGGATCTGGAAACACCATATATTTT.

This clone has a single count. V is TRBV5-1 and J is TRBJ1-1; D is possibly TRBD1 (5 bases). Trimming shortened V by 3 bases and J by 7 bases, and 13 bases separated the two germline ends. Germline CDR1 is SGHRS and CDR2 is YFSETQ. The CDR3 loop spans 13 amino acids. The CDR3 spells CASSSSWGGEAFF. CDR3 nucleotides: TGCGCCAGCAGCTCGAGTTGGGGGGGTGAAGCTTTCTTT.

The V and J genes are TRBV3-1 (or the pseudogene TRBV3-2) and TRBJ2-7, with 7 positions matching TRBD2. The CDR3 extends over 15 amino acids. Looked up from germline, CDR1 is LGHDT and CDR2 is YNNKEL (reference sequence). The V gene end was trimmed by 5 bases and the J gene end by 3 bases; junction bases not matched to a gene: 10. The CDR3 sequence: CASSSRDYSYYEQYF. CDR3 bases: TGTGCCAGCAGCTCCCGGGACTACTCTTACTACGAGCAGTACTTC.

V and J are TRBV19 and TRBJ2-7; D unclear. V lost 10 bases and J 6 bases, leaving 13 bases between the germline ends. This CDR3 region has 11 residues. From germline, CDR1 is LNHDA and CDR2 SQIVND (reference sequence). The DNA for the CDR3 is TGTGCCATCCCATCCCCATGCGAGCAGTACTTC. Amino acids: CAIPSPCEQYF. Full variable domain (outside the CDR3, taken from reference TRBV19 and TRBJ2-7): DGGITQSPKYLFRKEGQNVTLSCEQNLNHDAMYWYRQDPGQGLRLIYYSQIVNDFQKGDIAEGYSVSREKKESFPLTVTSAQKNPTAFYLCAIPSPCEQYFGPGTRLTVT.